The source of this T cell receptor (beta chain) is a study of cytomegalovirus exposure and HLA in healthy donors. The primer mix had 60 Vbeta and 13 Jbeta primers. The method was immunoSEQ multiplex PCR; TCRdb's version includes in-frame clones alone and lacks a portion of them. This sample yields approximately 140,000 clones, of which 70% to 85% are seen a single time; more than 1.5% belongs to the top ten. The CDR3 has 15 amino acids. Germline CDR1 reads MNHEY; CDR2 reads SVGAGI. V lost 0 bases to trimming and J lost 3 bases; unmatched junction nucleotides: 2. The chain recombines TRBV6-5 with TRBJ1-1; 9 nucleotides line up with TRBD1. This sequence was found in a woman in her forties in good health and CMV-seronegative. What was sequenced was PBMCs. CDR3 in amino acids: CASSYSTGGYTEAFF. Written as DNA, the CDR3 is TGTGCCAGCAGTTACTCGACAGGGGGTTACACTGAAGCTTTCTTT.